The rows below give T cell receptor beta chains drawn from one sample of a study of blood T cell repertoires in COVID-19. Data came from immunoSEQ multiplex PCR; TCRdb stores just in-frame clones and leaves some out. The table records under 250,000 clones, approximately 82% of them present only once. Sequenced material: peripheral blood. These receptors originate from a human donor in a cohort sampled during active COVID-19. Each CDR3 is given with its conserved first and last residue. A D gene is named only where the DNA matches it firmly. The size of a clone is reported for some rows only, either as once, few or many, or as a class for expanded clones.

TRBJ2-7 - TRBV5-4 - TGTGCCAGCAGCTCTAGGGGCGAGCAGTACTTC CASSSRGEQYF
TRBJ2-3 once TRBV29-1 TRBD2 TGCAGCGTTGAAGAGGGACTAACCACGCAGTATTTT CSVEEGLTTQYF
TRBJ2-3 many TRBV18 - TGTGCCAGCTCAACAACTAGCAATTGGAACACAGATACGCAGTATTTT CASSTTSNWNTDTQYF
TRBJ2-1 - TRBV6-5 TRBD1 TGTGCCAGCAGTTTGACAGGGGATGACTACAATGAGCAGTTCTTC CASSLTGDDYNEQFF
TRBJ1-2 - TRBV27 - TGTGCCAGCAGTTTGGACACGGGGGATGGCTACACCTTC CASSLDTGDGYTF
TRBJ2-3 - TRBV18 TRBD1 TGTGCCAGCCTAGGACAGGGCGGAACAGATACGCAGTATTTT CASLGQGGTDTQYF
TRBJ2-1 - TRBV28 - TGTGCCAGCAGTTTAAGGCGGTTCTCCTACAATGAGCAGTTCTTC CASSLRRFSYNEQFF
TRBJ1-5 - TRBV28 TRBD1 TGTGCCAGCAGGCCTGCCGGGACAGCCCCCAATCAGCCCCAGCATTTT CASRPAGTAPNQPQHF
TRBJ1-1 - TRBV29-1 TRBD1 TGCAGCGTTGAAGATACGGGACAGGGGGACATTGGCACTGAAGCTTTCTTT CSVEDTGQGDIGTEAFF
TRBJ2-5 - TRBV24-1 - TGTGCCACCAGTGAGGGGGGAGGAGAGACCCAGTACTTC CATSEGGGETQYF
TRBJ2-5 - TRBV11-2 TRBD1 TGTGCCAGCAGCTCTCCCCGGGACAGGTGGGGGAAGACCCAGTACTTC CASSSPRDRWGKTQYF
TRBJ2-5 - TRBV9 TRBD2 TGTGCCAGCAGCGTGAGGGCCCAGGGACTAGCGGGAGGAGAGACCCAGTACTTC CASSVRAQGLAGGETQYF
TRBJ2-2 - TRBV19 - TGTGCCAGTAGTATCCAGAAAAACACCGGGGAGCTGTTTTTT CASSIQKNTGELFF
TRBJ2-5 - TRBV28 TRBD1 TGTGCCAGCAGCCTTTTCTATGACAGGGTCGGTTACTTC CASSLFYDRVGYF
TRBJ1-1 - TRBV2 - TGTGCCAGAAGGCGGGGGGCCGGCACTGAAGCTTTCTTT CARRRGAGTEAFF
TRBJ2-3 many TRBV27 TRBD1 TGTGCCAGCAGTCCCTGGACAGGGAGCACAGATACGCAGTATTTT CASSPWTGSTDTQYF
TRBJ2-1 - TRBV5-5 TRBD2 TGTGCCAGCAGCCCGACCTCATCTAGCGGGACTAGAGGTGAGCAGTTCTTC CASSPTSSSGTRGEQFF
TRBJ2-7 - TRBV20-1 - TGCAGTGCTAGTACGGGGGAGCTCGTCTACGAGCAGTACTTC CSASTGELVYEQYF
TRBJ1-1 - TRBV2 - TGTGCCAGCAGCGGGGTTGGCGGGAACACTGAAGCTTTCTTT CASSGVGGNTEAFF
TRBJ2-7 - TRBV19 - TGTGCCAGTAGTGAACAGCACAACTCCTACGAGCAGTACTTC CASSEQHNSYEQYF
TRBJ1-5 - TRBV7-2 - TGTGCCAGCAGCCCCTACAGGGCTCAGCCCCAGCATTTT CASSPYRAQPQHF
TRBJ2-3 few TRBV7-9 TRBD1 TGTGCCAGCAGCCCACAGGGGGCGCAGGCAGATACGCAGTATTTT CASSPQGAQADTQYF
TRBJ2-1 - TRBV2 TRBD1 TGTGCCAGCAGGGCGACAGGGGGCGGTGAGCAGTTCTTC CASRATGGGEQFF
TRBJ2-1 - TRBV27 TRBD2 TGTGCCAGCAGTTTATCGTCCGGGGGGGGGGGTGAGCAGTTCTTC CASSLSSGGGGEQFF
TRBJ2-3 - TRBV28 - TGTGCCAGCAGTCGATCTCCCACTAAAGCTACGCAGTATTTT CASSRSPTKATQYF
TRBJ1-1 - TRBV7-9 - TGTGCCAGCAGCTCCCCCTCTCACAGCTTCGAAGCTTTCTTT CASSSPSHSFEAFF
TRBJ1-5 - TRBV30 - TGTGCCTGGAGTGTACAGGGCCAGCCCCAGCATTTT CAWSVQGQPQHF
TRBJ2-5 - TRBV7-8 TRBD1 TGTGCCAGCAGCTCTACAGGGGTTCCGACCCAGTACTTC CASSSTGVPTQYF
TRBJ2-7 - TRBV15 - TGTGCCACCAGCAAACCCGCAGGGGCAACCTACGAGCAGTACTTC CATSKPAGATYEQYF
TRBJ2-5 - TRBV24-1 TRBD1 TGTGCCGCCCCTCTAGACCTCGCGGCAGGGGGAATACAGACCCAGTACTTC CAAPLDLAAGGIQTQYF
TRBJ2-1 - TRBV27 TRBD2 TGTGCCAGACCTCCCCGACTAGCGGGAGTACACAATGAGCAGTTCTTC CARPPRLAGVHNEQFF
TRBJ2-7 - TRBV7-8 TRBD1 TGTGCCAGCAGCCCAGGACAGGGTGCGTACGAGCAGTACTTC CASSPGQGAYEQYF
TRBJ1-2 - TRBV6-5 TRBD1 TGTGCCAGCAGTTACTCCTCGGGACAGGGTTTTGGCTACACCTTC CASSYSSGQGFGYTF
TRBJ2-2 - TRBV28 TRBD1 TGTGCCAGCAGTTACCGGGACAGGGTAGCCGGGGAGCTGTTTTTT CASSYRDRVAGELFF
TRBJ2-2 - TRBV4-1 TRBD2 TGCGCCAGCAGCCTCTACGGGACTAGCGGGAGGAAAACCGGGGAGCTGTTTTTT CASSLYGTSGRKTGELFF
TRBJ2-7 - TRBV29-1 - TGCAGCGTTGAAGACGACAGAACCTCTTACGAGCAGTACTTC CSVEDDRTSYEQYF
TRBJ2-5 - TRBV7-8 - TGTGCCAGCAGCCGGGACTCGCAAGAGACCCAGTACTTC CASSRDSQETQYF
TRBJ2-5 - TRBV28 - TGTGCCAGCAGCTTTTCCGGTACAGGGAAAGAGACCCAGTACTTC CASSFSGTGKETQYF
TRBJ2-7 - TRBV15 TRBD1 TGTGCCACCAGCAGAGATTTAGGGGACAGTTACGAGCAGTACTTC CATSRDLGDSYEQYF
TRBJ1-2 - TRBV7-2 TRBD1 TGTGCCAGCAGAGGACAGGGATATGGCTACACCTTC CASRGQGYGYTF
TRBJ1-4 - TRBV2 TRBD1 TGTGCCAGCAGTGGGGACAGCGGAAAACTGTTTTTT CASSGDSGKLFF
TRBJ2-5 - TRBV30 TRBD2 TGTGCCTGGAGTGCGCTAGCGGGGAGAGAGACCCAGTACTTC CAWSALAGRETQYF
TRBJ2-5 - TRBV4-1 TRBD1 TGCGCCAGCAGCCAAGAACAGGGGCAAGAGACCCAGTACTTC CASSQEQGQETQYF
TRBJ1-5 once TRBV5-8 - TGTGCCAGCAGCCCGCAGCAGGGCGCCTATAGCAATCAGCCCCAGCATTTT CASSPQQGAYSNQPQHF
TRBJ2-7 - TRBV29-1 TRBD1 TGCAGCGTTCGCGTGACAGGGAATCCCTACGAGCAGTACTTC CSVRVTGNPYEQYF
TRBJ1-2 - TRBV5-6 - TGTGAAAGCAGTTCCAGGTTGCCGTATGGCTACACCTTC CESSSRLPYGYTF
TRBJ2-7 once TRBV5-1 TRBD2 TGCGCCAGCAGCACCCGGACTAGCGGGATCTCCCACGAGCAGTACTTC CASSTRTSGISHEQYF
TRBJ2-1 - TRBV7-6 - TGTGCCAGCAGCTTCGGAGGTACTACCAACAATGAGCAGTTCTTC CASSFGGTTNNEQFF
TRBJ2-7 - TRBV18 TRBD1 TGTGCCAGCTCACCCCGGGACAGGGGGCGTTTGAGCTACGAGCAGTACTTC CASSPRDRGRLSYEQYF
TRBJ2-3 - TRBV5-1 - TGCGCCAGCAGCTTGCCCCCTCCAGGAAGCACAGATACGCAGTATTTT CASSLPPPGSTDTQYF
TRBJ2-1 - TRBV3-1/TRBV3-2 - TGTGCCAGCAGCCAAGATCCCGAGCTCTACAATGAGCAGTTCTTC CASSQDPELYNEQFF
TRBJ1-1 many TRBV5-1 - TGCGCCAGCAGCTTAAGGGACTCCATGAACACTGAAGCTTTCTTT CASSLRDSMNTEAFF
TRBJ2-7 - TRBV18 - TGTGCCAGCTCAGCGGGGGACAAGCAGTACTTC CASSAGDKQYF
TRBJ1-1 - TRBV6-1 - TGTGCCAGCAGTGACAGGGAAAGAAGATCTGAAGCTTTCTTT CASSDRERRSEAFF
TRBJ2-1 - TRBV12-3/TRBV12-4 - TGTGCCAGCACCCCTTACGGCTACAATGAGCAGTTCTTC CASTPYGYNEQFF
TRBJ2-3 - TRBV7-9 - TGTGCCAGCAGGGAGATAGATACGCAGTATTTT CASREIDTQYF